The present entry profiles one T cell receptor (beta chain) with its context. It has no known antigen specificity. Qualities for individual bases were not recorded, and no much larger clone is one base off. The sample belongs to a study of technical replicates of blood from a few donors listed by TCRdb under 2017. Library generation was performed with the immunoSEQ multiplex PCR assay. The source is immuneACCESS, and TCRdb retained only in-frame sequences with V and J called. Part of the clones is not carried over; for the studies checked, unresolved V genes explain less than half of this, and the remainder is unexplained. The sample records nearly 80,000 clones, approximately 96% of which are singletons. The ten largest clones represent roughly 0.34% of the sample. V gives up 8 bases and J gives up 6 bases, and the segment between their germline ends measures 20 bases. CDR1 and CDR2 are read off the germline V gene (reference sequence) as MNHEY and SMNVEV. The cysteine opens and the phenylalanine closes a CDR3 of 15 amino acids. CDR3 DNA is the only sequence kept; it has 45 bases, read in frame from the first base.

The rearrangement joined TRBV27 to TRBJ2-1, with a weak D call of TRBD1 (6 bases match). The sequence derives from a human donor in good health. Sequencing was performed on T cells isolated from PBMCs. The nucleotides read TGTGCCAGCGGCGCCCACAGGGAATTAAGCAATGAGCAGTTCTTC. The translation is CASGAHRELSNEQFF.